The present T cell receptor beta chain was sequenced within a study of human T cells and chemical hapten exposure (dated by TCRdb to the early 2020s). The study in broad terms: For sensitization, 2% DPC in acetone was applied to a 2 cm by 2 cm area of upper inner arm skin. Peripheral blood TCR repertoire changes were tracked in vivo in alopecia patients during primary and secondary sensitization to the hapten diphenylcyclopropenone (DPC). Some 29 alopecia patients provided blood for TCR sequencing at one to four time points (pre-sensitization, 2, 6 and 24 weeks). Patch tests used Finn chambers with 0.01% DPC on the upper back, scored after 6 days by International Contact Dermatitis Research Group standards. Blood samples were taken from patients before sensitization (week 0) and then at 2, 6 and about 24 weeks after DPC sensitization. Patients additionally received weekly therapeutic DPC doses to the scalp throughout the roughly 25-week study period. Most of the patients in the cohort were female, and the cohort covered alopecia areata with under or over 50% scalp involvement, alopecia totalis and alopecia universalis. Libraries were pooled for sequencing, and variation in per-sample TCR yields was attributed mainly to small differences in library volumes within the pool.

According to the study, the label for this sample's time point signals: pre-sensitization, week 0. The sample's treatment or condition label, decoded: therapeutic diphenylcyclopropenone sensitization with weekly scalp DPC. Blood at each patch-test visit was drawn before the patch test was applied. Patients were eligible if aged 18 to 70, diagnosed with alopecia and judged suitable for DPC therapy, and pregnant patients were excluded. Total RNA was isolated from unfractionated whole blood collected in Tempus Blood RNA tubes. What the study reported, not specific to this receptor: Repeated subsampling changed both the strength of the expansion versus patch-test correlation and the threshold at which the correlation became significant. Because all patients had alopecia, a presumed autoimmune disease, the immune response of the patients might differ from that of healthy individuals. The number of PT1 expanded TCRs positively correlated with patch test score, significant at thresholds 8, 16 and 32 but not 4. Compared with pre-sensitization or healthy control sets, expanded TCRs formed significantly more large CDR3 similarity clusters, which is consistent with antigen-driven responses. The number of TCRs above 1 in 1000 frequency did not change with DPC sensitization; there was no evidence of global repertoire structure alterations.

Library preparation was by RACE. Instrument used: NextSeq 500. During library preparation, unique molecular identifiers were attached to individual cDNA molecules so that TCRs could be counted quantitatively and reproducibly. Each blood RNA sample was used to sequence both TCR alpha and TCR beta chains. As for the authors' bioinformatics: Samples had a median of approximately 96,000 TCRs, with a range from roughly 23,224 to 750,000. V, J and CDR3 annotation of the TCR reads was performed with the Decombinator software suite. For PS versus PT1 abundance plots, all samples were subsampled to the same number of TCRs (28,000). Expanded TCRs were defined as absent before sensitization and observed at least eight times at the 2-week time point. TCRdb took the public reads, trimmed them with fastp at Q25, ran MiXCR for clone calling and kept in-frame beta chains. Each entry is one CDR3 protein sequence, shown with its most common DNA and genes. The V and J calls reflect TCRdb's pipeline rather than the authors' work. In all, the sample holds 200,000 to 300,000 distinct CDR3 sequences, and approximately 8.6% of those were seen once. The ten top clones hold 2% to 3% of the sample.

From the cysteine through the phenylalanine, the CDR3 covers 14 amino acids. CDR3 DNA is the only sequence kept; it has 42 bases, read in frame from the first base. Here V drops 7 bases and J drops 3 bases, and the junction holds 5 bases not matched to any gene. Remarks on this clonotype: Its binding antigen is unknown. Qualities for individual bases were not recorded, and no much larger clone is one base off.

This sequence was found in a woman in her thirties or forties with alopecia areata. Some clones in this sample may be carry-over from other donors' samples. The specimen comprised whole blood, sampled in connection with sensitization to the hapten diphenylcyclopropenone (DPC). Here the chain combines TRBV12-3 or TRBV12-4 and TRBJ2-2, with 7 junctional bases fitting TRBD2. The nucleotide sequence reads as follows: TGTGCCAGCATCGGGGGGTGGGACACCGGGGAGCTGTTTTTT. This encodes CASIGGWDTGELFF.